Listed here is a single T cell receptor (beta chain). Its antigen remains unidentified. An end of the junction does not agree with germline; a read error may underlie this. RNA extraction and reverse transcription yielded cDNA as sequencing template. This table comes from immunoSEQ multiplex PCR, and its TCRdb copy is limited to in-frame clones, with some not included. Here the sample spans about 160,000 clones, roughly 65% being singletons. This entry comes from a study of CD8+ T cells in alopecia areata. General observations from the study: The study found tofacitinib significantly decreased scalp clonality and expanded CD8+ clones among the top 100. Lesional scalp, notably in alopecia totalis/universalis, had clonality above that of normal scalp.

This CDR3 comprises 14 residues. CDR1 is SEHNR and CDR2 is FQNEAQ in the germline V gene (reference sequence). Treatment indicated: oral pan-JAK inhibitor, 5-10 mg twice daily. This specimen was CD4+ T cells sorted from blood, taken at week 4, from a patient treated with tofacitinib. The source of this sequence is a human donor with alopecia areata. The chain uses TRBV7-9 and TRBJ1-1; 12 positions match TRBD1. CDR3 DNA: TGTGCCGGCAGCTTAGGGACAGGGGGCTCCGAAGCTTTCTTT. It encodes CAGSLGTGGSEAFF.